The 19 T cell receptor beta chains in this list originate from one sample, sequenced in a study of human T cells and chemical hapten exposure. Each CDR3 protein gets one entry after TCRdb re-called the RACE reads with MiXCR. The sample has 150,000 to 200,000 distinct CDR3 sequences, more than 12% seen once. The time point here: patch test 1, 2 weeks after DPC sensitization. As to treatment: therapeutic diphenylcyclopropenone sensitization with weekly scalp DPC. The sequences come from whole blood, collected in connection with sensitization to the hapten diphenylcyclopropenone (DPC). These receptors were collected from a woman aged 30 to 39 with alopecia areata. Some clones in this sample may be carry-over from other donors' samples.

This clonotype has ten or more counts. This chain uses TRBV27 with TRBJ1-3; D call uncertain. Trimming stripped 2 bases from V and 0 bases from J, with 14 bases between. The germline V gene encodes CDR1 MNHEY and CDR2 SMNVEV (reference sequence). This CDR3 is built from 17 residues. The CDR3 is CASSLGEQVDSGNTIYF. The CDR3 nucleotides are TGTGCCAGCAGTTTAGGGGAGCAGGTCGACTCTGGAAACACCATATATTTT.

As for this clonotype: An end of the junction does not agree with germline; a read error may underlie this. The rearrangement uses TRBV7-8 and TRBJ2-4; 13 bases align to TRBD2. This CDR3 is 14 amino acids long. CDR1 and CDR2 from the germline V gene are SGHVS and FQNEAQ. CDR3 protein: CASSPGTSGTLQNF. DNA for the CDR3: TGTGCCAGCAGCCCTGGGACTAGCGGGACCCTCCAGAACTTC.

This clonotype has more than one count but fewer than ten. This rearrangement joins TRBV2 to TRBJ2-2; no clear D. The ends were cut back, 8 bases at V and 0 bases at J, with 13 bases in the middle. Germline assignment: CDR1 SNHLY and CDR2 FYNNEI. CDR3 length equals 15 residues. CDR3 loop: CASSGLRANTGELFF. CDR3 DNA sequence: TGTGCCAGCTCCGGTCTCCGCGCGAACACCGGGGAGCTGTTTTTT. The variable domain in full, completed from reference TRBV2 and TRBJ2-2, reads EPEVTQTPSHQVTQMGQEVILRCVPISNHLYFYWYRQILGQKVEFLVSFYNNEISEKSEIFDDQFSVERPDGSNFTLKIRSTKLEDSAMYFCASSGLRANTGELFFGEGSRLTVL.

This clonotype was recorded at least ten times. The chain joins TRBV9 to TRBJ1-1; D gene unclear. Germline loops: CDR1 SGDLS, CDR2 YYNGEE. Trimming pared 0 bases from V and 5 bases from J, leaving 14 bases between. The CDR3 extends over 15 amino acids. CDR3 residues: CASSVGLQRGTEAFF. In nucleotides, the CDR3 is TGTGCCAGCAGCGTAGGGTTACAGCGAGGGACTGAAGCTTTCTTT.

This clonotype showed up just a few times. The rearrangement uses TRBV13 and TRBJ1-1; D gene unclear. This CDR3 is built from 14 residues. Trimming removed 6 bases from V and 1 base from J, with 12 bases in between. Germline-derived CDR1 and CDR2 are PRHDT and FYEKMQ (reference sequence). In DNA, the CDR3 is TGTGCCAGCAGACAAGAGTCGGGGAACACTGAAGCTTTCTTT. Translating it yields CASRQESGNTEAFF. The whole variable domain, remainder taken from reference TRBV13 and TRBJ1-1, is AAGVIQSPRHLIKEKRETATLKCYPIPRHDTVYWYQQGPGQDPQFLISFYEKMQSDKGSIPDRFSAQQFSDYHSELNMSSLELGDSALYFCASRQESGNTEAFFGQGTRLTVV.

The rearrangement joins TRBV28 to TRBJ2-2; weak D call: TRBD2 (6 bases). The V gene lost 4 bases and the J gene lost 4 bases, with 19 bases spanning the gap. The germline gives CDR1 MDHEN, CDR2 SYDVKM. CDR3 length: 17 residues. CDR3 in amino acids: CASSSPSASDPTGELFF. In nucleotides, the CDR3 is TGTGCCAGCAGTTCCCCCTCGGCTAGCGATCCCACCGGGGAGCTGTTTTTT.

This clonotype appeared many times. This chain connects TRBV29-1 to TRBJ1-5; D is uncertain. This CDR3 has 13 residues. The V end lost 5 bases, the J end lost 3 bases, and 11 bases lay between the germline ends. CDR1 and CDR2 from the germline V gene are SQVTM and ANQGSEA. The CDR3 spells CSVRNADNQPQHF. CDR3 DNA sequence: TGCAGCGTTCGCAACGCAGACAATCAGCCCCAGCATTTT.

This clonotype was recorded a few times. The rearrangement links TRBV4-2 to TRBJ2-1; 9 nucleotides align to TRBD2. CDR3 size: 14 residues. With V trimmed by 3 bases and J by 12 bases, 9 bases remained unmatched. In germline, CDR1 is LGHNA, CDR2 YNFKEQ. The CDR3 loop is CASSHITMTSGQFF. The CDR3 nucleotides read TGTGCCAGCAGCCATATTACAATGACTAGCGGGCAGTTCTTC.

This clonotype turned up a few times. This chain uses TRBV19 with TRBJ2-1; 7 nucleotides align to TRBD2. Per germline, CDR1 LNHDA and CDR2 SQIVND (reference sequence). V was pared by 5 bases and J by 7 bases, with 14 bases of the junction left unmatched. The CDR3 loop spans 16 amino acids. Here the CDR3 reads CASSLSSGLPVNEQFF. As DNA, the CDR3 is TGTGCCAGTAGTCTTTCTAGCGGCTTACCGGTTAATGAGCAGTTCTTC.

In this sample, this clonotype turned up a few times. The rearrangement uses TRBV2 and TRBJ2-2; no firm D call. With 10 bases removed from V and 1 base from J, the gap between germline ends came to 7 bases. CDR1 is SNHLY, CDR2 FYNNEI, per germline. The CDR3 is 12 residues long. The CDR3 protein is CANGRNTGELFF. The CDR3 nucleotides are TGTGCCAACGGACGGAACACCGGGGAGCTGTTTTTT.

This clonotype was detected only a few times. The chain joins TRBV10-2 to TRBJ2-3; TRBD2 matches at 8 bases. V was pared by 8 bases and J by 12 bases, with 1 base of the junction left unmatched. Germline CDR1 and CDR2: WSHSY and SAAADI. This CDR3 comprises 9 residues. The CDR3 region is CASGLAQYF. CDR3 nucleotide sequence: TGCGCCAGCGGACTAGCACAGTATTTT.

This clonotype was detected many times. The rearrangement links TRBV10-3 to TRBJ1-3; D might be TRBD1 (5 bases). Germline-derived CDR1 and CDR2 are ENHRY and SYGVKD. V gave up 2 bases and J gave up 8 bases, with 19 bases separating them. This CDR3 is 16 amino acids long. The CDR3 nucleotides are TGTGCCATCAGTGAGCGGAGACAGACACCCTCGGACACCATATATTTT. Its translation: CAISERRQTPSDTIYF.

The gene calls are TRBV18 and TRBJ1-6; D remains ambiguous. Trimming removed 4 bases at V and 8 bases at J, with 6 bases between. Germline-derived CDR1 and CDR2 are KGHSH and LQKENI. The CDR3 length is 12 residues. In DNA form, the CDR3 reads TGTGCCAGCTCACAACCTGATTCACCCCTCCACTTT. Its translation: CASSQPDSPLHF. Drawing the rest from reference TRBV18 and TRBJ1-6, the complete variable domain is NAGVMQNPRHLVRRRGQEARLRCSPMKGHSHVYWYRQLPEEGLKFMVYLQKENIIDESGMPKERFSAEFPKEGPSILRIQQVVRGDSAAYFCASSQPDSPLHFGNGTRLTVT.

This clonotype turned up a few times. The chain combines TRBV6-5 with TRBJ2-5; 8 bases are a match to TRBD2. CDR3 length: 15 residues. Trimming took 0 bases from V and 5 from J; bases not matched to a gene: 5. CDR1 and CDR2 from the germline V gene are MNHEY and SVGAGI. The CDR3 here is CASSYSFGGEETQYF. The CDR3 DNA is TGTGCCAGCAGTTACTCGTTCGGGGGGGAGGAGACCCAGTACTTC.

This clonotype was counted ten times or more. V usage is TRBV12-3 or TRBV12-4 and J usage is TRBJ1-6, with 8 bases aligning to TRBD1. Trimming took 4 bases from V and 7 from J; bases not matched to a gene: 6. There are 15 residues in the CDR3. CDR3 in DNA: TGTGCCAGCAGTTCATGGACAGGGTTAAATTCACCCCTCCACTTT. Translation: CASSSWTGLNSPLHF.

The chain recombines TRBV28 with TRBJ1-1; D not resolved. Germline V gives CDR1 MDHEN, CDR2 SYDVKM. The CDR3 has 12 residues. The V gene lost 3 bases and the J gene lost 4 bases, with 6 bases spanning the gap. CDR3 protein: CASSFNPTEAFF. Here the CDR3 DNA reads TGTGCCAGCAGTTTTAACCCCACTGAAGCTTTCTTT.

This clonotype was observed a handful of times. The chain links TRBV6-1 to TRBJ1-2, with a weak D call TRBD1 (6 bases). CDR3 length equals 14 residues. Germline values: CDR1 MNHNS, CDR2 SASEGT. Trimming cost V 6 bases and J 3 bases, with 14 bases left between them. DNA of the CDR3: TGTGCCAGCAGCACCGGGGACACCTACTATGGCTACACCTTC. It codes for CASSTGDTYYGYTF.

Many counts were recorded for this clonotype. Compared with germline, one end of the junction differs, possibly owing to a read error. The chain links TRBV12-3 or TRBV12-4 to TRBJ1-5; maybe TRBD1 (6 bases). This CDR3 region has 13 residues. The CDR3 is CASSEDSSQPQHF. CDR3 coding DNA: TGTGCCAGCAGTGAGGACAGCAGTCAGCCCCAGCATTTT.

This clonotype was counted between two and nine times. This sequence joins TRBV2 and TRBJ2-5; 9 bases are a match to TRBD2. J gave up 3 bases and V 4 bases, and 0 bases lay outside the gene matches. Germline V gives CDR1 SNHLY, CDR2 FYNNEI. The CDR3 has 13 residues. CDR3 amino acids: CASSGLAEETQYF. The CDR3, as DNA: TGTGCCAGCAGTGGACTAGCGGAAGAGACCCAGTACTTC.